This TCR beta chain was sequenced in a study of T cell responses to AZD1222 COVID-19 vaccine. The assay was immunoSEQ multiplex PCR, and TCRdb's table has in-frame clones only and misses some. In the table there are fewer than 200,000 clones, approximately 90% of which are singletons. The CDR3 has 13 amino acids. CDR1 and CDR2 (germline): MGHDK, SYGVNS. Trimming cost V 2 bases and J 8 bases, with 10 bases left between them. The sequence came from an adult in good health. The chain employs TRBV25-1 and TRBJ1-5; the D gene is possibly TRBD1 (6 bases). Here the sequenced sample was peripheral blood, taken on day 0 of AZD1222 vaccination. This CDR3 reads CASSEREGEPQHF. CDR3 sequence (DNA): TGTGCCAGCAGTGAAAGGGAGGGGGAGCCCCAGCATTTT.